Below, 4 T cell receptor beta chains from the same sample are listed, as sequenced in a study of control samples from healthy donors and cancer patients. The method was immunoSEQ multiplex PCR; TCRdb's version includes in-frame clones alone and lacks a portion of them. The sample has about 190,000 clones; about 89% are singletons. Sequences were obtained from blood. All receptors come from a man aged 25-45 years in good health.

The chain joins TRBV6-1 to TRBJ2-7; D might be TRBD2 (6 bases). This CDR3 is 12 amino acids long. The V and J ends lost 3 bases and 8 bases respectively, with 11 bases between them. CDR1 and CDR2 from the germline V gene are MNHNS and SASEGT. CDR3 amino acids: CASSEEGLKQYF. The DNA for the CDR3 is TGTGCCAGCAGTGAGGAGGGGTTGAAGCAGTACTTC.

The J gene is TRBJ1-4, the V gene TRBV6-6; D is ambiguous. Trimming removed 8 bases at V and 3 bases at J, with 10 bases between. The CDR3 consists of 13 residues. Germline V gene lookup returns CDR1 MNHNY and CDR2 SVGAGI (reference sequence). DNA for the CDR3: TGTGCCAGCTCTCGAACAGCTAATGAAAAACTGTTTTTT. Encoded protein: CASSRTANEKLFF.

This clone turned up a few times. The gene calls are TRBV7-9 and TRBJ1-1, with D possibly TRBD1 on 6 matching bases. This CDR3 comprises 15 residues. The germline CDR1 and CDR2 sequences are SEHNR and FQNEAQ (reference sequence). Trimming took off 0 bases at V and 6 bases at J, with 14 bases between the two ends. CDR3 in amino acids: CASSLAPGGKAEAFF. In DNA, the CDR3 is TGTGCCAGCAGCTTAGCGCCGGGGGGCAAGGCTGAAGCTTTCTTT. Variable domain in full (rest from reference TRBV7-9 and TRBJ1-1): DTGVSQNPRHKITKRGQNVTFRCDPISEHNRLYWYRQTLGQGPEFLTYFQNEAQLEKSRLLSDRFSAERPKGSFSTLEIQRTEQGDSAMYLCASSLAPGGKAEAFFGQGTRLTVV.

This clone is large by share. The rearrangement joins TRBV27 to TRBJ2-7; TRBD2 agrees at 9 bases. The CDR3 totals 14 residues. V was pared by 6 bases and J by 5 bases, with 8 bases of the junction left unmatched. Germline-derived CDR1 and CDR2 are MNHEY and SMNVEV (reference sequence). CDR3 loop: CASREPGLANEQYF. The CDR3 DNA reads as TGTGCCAGCAGGGAGCCGGGACTAGCAAACGAGCAGTACTTC.